This entry lists 27 T cell receptor beta chains sequenced from one sample in a study of B cell selection in AIRE deficiency. Assay used: immunoSEQ multiplex PCR; TCRdb lists only in-frame clones, some missing. Seen here are 20,000 to 30,000 clones, about 95% observed once, and the top ten hold over 0.2%. Sorting defined conventional CD4 T cells as CD4+CD127+. The sequencing input was CD4+CD127+ conventional T cells sorted from PBMCs. These receptors were collected from a human donor in good health.

V usage is TRBV5-4 and J usage is TRBJ1-2; D call uncertain. The germline V gene has CDR1 SGHNT and CDR2 YYREEE (reference sequence). The CDR3 runs 15 residues. The ends were cut back, 4 bases at V and 7 bases at J, with 20 bases in the middle. CDR3 nucleotide sequence: TGTGCCAGCAGCCAAGCCGGGAACCGACAACTTGGCTACACCTTC. As protein: CASSQAGNRQLGYTF.

The J gene is TRBJ1-5, the V gene TRBV19; D perhaps matches TRBD1 (6 bases). Trimming removed 1 base from V and 7 bases from J, with 14 bases in between. Germline V lookup: CDR1 LNHDA, CDR2 SQIVND (reference sequence). CDR3 size: 15 residues. The CDR3 here is CASSIAPGGAQPQHF. CDR3 coding DNA: TGTGCCAGTAGTATAGCGCCGGGGGGCGCCCAGCCCCAGCATTTT.

For this clone: In the same sample, other DNA sequences code for this CDR3. The chain is built from TRBV6-5 and TRBJ2-7, with 9 bases fitting TRBD1. CDR3 size: 14 residues. The V gene's germline CDR1 is MNHEY and CDR2 SVGAGI. The V gene end was trimmed by 2 bases and the J gene end by 2 bases; junction bases not matched to a gene: 1. CDR3 protein: CASSYRTGAYEQYF. DNA for the CDR3: TGTGCCAGCAGTTACAGGACAGGGGCCTACGAGCAGTACTTC.

The chain links TRBV28 to TRBJ2-3; 13 bases line up with TRBD2. V dropped 4 bases and J dropped 6; count of bases not matched to a gene: 7. The CDR3 is 16 residues long. Germline V gene sequence: CDR1 MDHEN, CDR2 SYDVKM. Written as DNA, the CDR3 is TGTGCCAGCAGTTCACCGACTAGCGGGAGGTTGGATACGCAGTATTTT. Translation: CASSSPTSGRLDTQYF.

The chain links TRBV2 to TRBJ1-5, with D possibly TRBD1 on 6 matching bases. CDR1 is SNHLY, CDR2 FYNNEI, per germline. The CDR3 consists of 14 residues. Trimming removed 9 bases from V and 4 bases from J, with 16 bases in between. In DNA form, the CDR3 reads TGTGCCAGTGCCGGGACAATGAGAAATCAGCCCCAGCATTTT. This translates into CASAGTMRNQPQHF.

This chain joins TRBV18 and TRBJ2-4; D may match TRBD1 or TRBD2 (7 bases each). V lost 8 bases and J lost 7, with 18 bases in between. This CDR3 contains 14 residues. Germline V gives CDR1 KGHSH, CDR2 LQKENI. CDR3 DNA: TGTGCCAGCACTCTACAGGGGAGGGGGAACATTCAGTACTTC. Translation gives CASTLQGRGNIQYF.

V and J are TRBV28 and TRBJ2-3; 7 nucleotides agree with TRBD2. Trimming removed 5 bases from V and 4 bases from J; junction bases left unmatched: 6. The CDR3 is made up of 14 amino acids. Per germline, CDR1 MDHEN and CDR2 SYDVKM. CDR3 coding DNA: TGTGCCAGCAGTCTTGGCGGGAGTTCAGATACGCAGTATTTT. This sequence encodes CASSLGGSSDTQYF.

The rearrangement links TRBV19 to TRBJ2-1, with TRBD2 identical over 9 bases. This CDR3 region has 16 residues. CDR1 and CDR2 from the germline V gene are LNHDA and SQIVND (reference sequence). J lost 4 bases, V lost 5 bases, and 9 bases had no gene match. In DNA, the CDR3 is TGTGCCAGTAGTCCCCGACCTAGCGGGGATTACAATGAGCAGTTCTTC. Amino acids: CASSPRPSGDYNEQFF.

V and J are TRBV15 and TRBJ1-2; D unclear. Trimming cost V 3 bases and J 8 bases, with 19 bases left between them. CDR3 size: 15 residues. The germline CDR1 and CDR2 sequences are LNHNV and YYDKDF (reference sequence). The CDR3 loop reads CATSRAPMEVKGYTF. CDR3 bases: TGTGCCACCAGCAGGGCCCCCATGGAGGTGAAGGGCTACACCTTC. Full variable domain (outside the CDR3, taken from reference TRBV15 and TRBJ1-2): DAMVIQNPRYQVTQFGKPVTLSCSQTLNHNVMYWYQQKSSQAPKLLFHYYDKDFNNEADTPDNFQSRRPNTSFCFLDIRSPGLGDTAMYLCATSRAPMEVKGYTFGSGTRLTVV.

The chain links TRBV5-5 to TRBJ2-1; TRBD2 aligns across 10 bases. This CDR3 has 15 residues. Germline values: CDR1 SGHKS, CDR2 YYEKEE (reference sequence). V lost 0 bases and J lost 9; bases outside the gene matches: 6. CDR3 bases: TGTGCCAGCAGCTTGGGACTAGCGGGTTTCTCTGAGCAGTTCTTC. Residues: CASSLGLAGFSEQFF.

The CDR3 sequence is CASSLVGGQETQYF. CDR3 DNA: TGTGCCAGCAGCTTAGTAGGGGGCCAAGAGACCCAGTACTTC. V gene TRBV7-9 combines with J gene TRBJ2-5; D perhaps matches TRBD1 (6 bases). The CDR3 is 14 residues long. The germline gives CDR1 SEHNR, CDR2 FQNEAQ (reference sequence). V was cut by 1 base and J by 1 base, with 7 bases left in between.

The chain combines TRBV6-5 with TRBJ1-1; 7 positions match TRBD1. Germline V gives CDR1 MNHEY, CDR2 SVGAGI. With 1 base clipped from V and 5 bases from J, the junction kept 4 bases outside the gene matches. CDR3 length equals 14 residues. As DNA, the CDR3 is TGTGCCAGCAGTTACTTAGGGGGCGAAACTGAAGCTTTCTTT. Translation: CASSYLGGETEAFF.

This rearrangement joins TRBV28 to TRBJ2-7; 7 positions agree with TRBD2. Germline V gives CDR1 MDHEN, CDR2 SYDVKM. This CDR3 contains 14 residues. V trimming: 5 bases; J trimming: 5 bases; junction bases outside the gene matches: 9. The CDR3 reads CASSLPGRGNEQYF. For the CDR3, the DNA is TGTGCCAGCAGTCTTCCCGGGCGGGGGAACGAGCAGTACTTC.

This CDR3 reads CAAGVSAETQYF. DNA for the CDR3: TGTGCCGCGGGAGTGTCGGCGGAGACCCAGTACTTC. The chain joins TRBV2 to TRBJ2-5; TRBD2 matches at 7 bases. Germline assignment: CDR1 SNHLY and CDR2 FYNNEI. CDR3 length: 12 residues. With V trimmed by 11 bases and J by 5 bases, 8 bases remained unmatched.

The chain is built from TRBV7-8 and TRBJ2-3, with TRBD1 identical over 11 bases. Germline loops: CDR1 SGHVS, CDR2 FQNEAQ. CDR3 length equals 16 residues. The V segment lost 6 bases and the J segment 4 bases; nucleotides outside the gene matches: 9. The CDR3 loop is CASSLPRGQGADTQYF. The CDR3 coding sequence is TGTGCCAGCAGTCTACCTCGGGGACAGGGGGCAGATACGCAGTATTTT.

CDR3: CSVETGGTEAFF. The CDR3 DNA sequence: TGCAGCGTTGAAACAGGGGGCACTGAAGCTTTCTTT. The chain employs TRBV29-1 and TRBJ1-1; TRBD1 matches 8 bases. Germline V CDR1 and CDR2: SQVTM, ANQGSEA. J lost 4 bases, V lost 2 bases, and 0 bases had no gene match. The CDR3 runs to 12 residues. The full variable domain, its missing parts supplied by reference TRBV29-1 and TRBJ1-1, is SAVISQKPSRDICQRGTSLTIQCQVDSQVTMMFWYRQQPGQSLTLIATANQGSEATYESGFVIDKFPISRPNLTFSTLTVSNMSPEDSSIYLCSVETGGTEAFFGQGTRLTVV.

V and J are TRBV9 and TRBJ2-3, with TRBD2 matching over 11 bases. V shed 4 bases and J 4 bases; nucleotides not matched to a gene: 5. Germline V gene sequence: CDR1 SGDLS, CDR2 YYNGEE. The CDR3 loop spans 15 amino acids. CDR3 sequence reads: CASSPLAGGADTQYF. The DNA of the CDR3 is TGTGCCAGCAGCCCTCTAGCGGGAGGCGCAGATACGCAGTATTTT. Based on the CDR3 plus reference TRBV9 and TRBJ2-3, the full variable domain is DSGVTQTPKHLITATGQRVTLRCSPRSGDLSVYWYQQSLDQGLQFLIQYYNGEERAKGNILERFSAQQFPDLHSELNLSSLELGDSALYFCASSPLAGGADTQYFGPGTRLTVL.

The CDR3 protein is CASSQGFRNTGELFF. The CDR3 DNA sequence: TGCGCCAGCAGCCAAGGGTTCCGGAACACCGGGGAGCTGTTTTTT. V usage is TRBV4-3 and J usage is TRBJ2-2, with D hard to call. There are 15 residues in the CDR3. Trimming took off 1 base at V and 1 base at J, with 7 bases between the two ends. CDR1 and CDR2 (germline): LGHNA, YSLEER.

The genes are TRBV14 and TRBJ2-1, with 7 nucleotides matching TRBD2. The trim removed 4 bases at V and 9 bases at J, leaving 12 bases unmatched. The germline CDR1 and CDR2 sequences are SGHDN and FVKESK. The CDR3 consists of 15 residues. The CDR3 DNA reads as TGTGCCAGCAGCCGCCGCTGGAGCGGGAACAGTGAGCAGTTCTTC. As protein: CASSRRWSGNSEQFF.

This chain connects TRBV6-6 to TRBJ2-3; no clear D gene. The CDR3 is 16 amino acids. The ends were cut back, 0 bases at V and 0 bases at J, with 10 bases in the middle. CDR1 is MNHNY and CDR2 is SVGAGI in the germline V gene (reference sequence). DNA of the CDR3: TGTGCCAGCAGTTACTCGGCAGAAACTAGCACAGATACGCAGTATTTT. Translating it yields CASSYSAETSTDTQYF.

This chain joins TRBV9 and TRBJ2-7, with a weak D call TRBD2 (5 bases). Looked up from germline, CDR1 is SGDLS and CDR2 is YYNGEE. V dropped 4 bases and J dropped 2 bases, with 13 bases sitting between them. The CDR3 consists of 14 residues. CDR3 in DNA: TGTGCCAGCAGCCCCAAGAGCGGAACCTACGAGCAGTACTTC. Its translation is CASSPKSGTYEQYF.

V usage is TRBV7-3 and J usage is TRBJ2-5, with 9 bases lining up with TRBD1. Germline-derived CDR1 and CDR2 are SGHTA and FQGTGA. The CDR3 extends over 14 amino acids. The trim removed 4 bases at V and 4 bases at J, leaving 4 bases unmatched. The CDR3 sequence: CASSSTGGLETQYF. Written as DNA, the CDR3 is TGTGCCAGCAGCTCCACAGGGGGCTTAGAGACCCAGTACTTC.

This chain joins TRBV10-1 and TRBJ2-1; 9 positions agree with TRBD1. Germline V gives CDR1 WNHNN, CDR2 SYGVQD (reference sequence). V dropped 4 bases and J dropped 6; count of bases not matched to a gene: 7. CDR3 size: 15 residues. CDR3 nucleotides: TGCGCCAGCAGTGCCATGGGACAGGGACTCAATGAGCAGTTCTTC. This encodes CASSAMGQGLNEQFF.

This chain links TRBV19 with TRBJ2-7; maybe TRBD1 (6 bases). CDR1 is LNHDA, CDR2 SQIVND, per germline (reference sequence). This CDR3 has 13 amino acids. Between the trimmed V and J ends, which lost 4 bases and 6 bases, there was a span of 13 bases. The CDR3 DNA follows: TGTGCCAGTAGTAACAGGGTGAGTGGCGAGCAGTACTTC. Its protein is CASSNRVSGEQYF.

CDR3 residues: CASSRGPGQGAYEQYF. The DNA of the CDR3 is TGTGCCAGCAGCCGGGGGCCCGGACAGGGGGCCTACGAGCAGTACTTC. The chain recombines TRBV5-4 with TRBJ2-7; 10 positions agree with TRBD1. Germline V gene sequence: CDR1 SGHNT, CDR2 YYREEE (reference sequence). The V gene end was trimmed by 4 bases and the J gene end by 2 bases; junction bases not matched to a gene: 9. The CDR3 extends over 16 amino acids.

V gene TRBV5-8 combines with J gene TRBJ2-3; the D gene is possibly TRBD2 (5 bases). Germline V gene lookup returns CDR1 SGHTS and CDR2 YDEGEE. The CDR3 length is 16 residues. V was shortened by 6 bases and J by 2 bases, with 19 bases between the two germline ends. In DNA form, the CDR3 reads TGTGCCAGCACCCGGTCGGCGGGTCGGCTCACAGATACGCAGTATTTT. It codes for CASTRSAGRLTDTQYF.

V and J are TRBV25-1 and TRBJ1-4, with D maybe TRBD1 (5 bases). The germline CDR1 and CDR2 sequences are MGHDK and SYGVNS. This CDR3 region has 13 residues. Between the trimmed V and J ends, which lost 2 bases and 8 bases, there was a span of 9 bases. CDR3 DNA: TGTGCCAGCAGTGAAGTAGGGGCGGAAAAACTGTTTTTT. It translates to CASSEVGAEKLFF. Full variable domain (rest looked up from reference TRBV25-1 and TRBJ1-4): EADIYQTPRYLVIGTGKKITLECSQTMGHDKMYWYQQDPGMELHLIHYSYGVNSTEKGDLSSESTVSRIRTEHFPLTLESARPSHTSQYLCASSEVGAEKLFFGSGTQLSVL.